The T cell receptor beta chain under discussion was sequenced for a study of blood T cell repertoires in COVID-19 (TCRdb year 2020). Some background on the complete study: Recovered participants in ImmuneRACE Cohort 3 were defined as having two consecutive negative NP/OP PCR tests, clearance from a healthcare professional, or resolution of symptoms. Where HLA class I and class II types were available, the types were taken from metadata supplied by the sample provider, not from assay-based typing. The prospective study material was composed of cDNA or gDNA derived from T cells, B-cell-depleted T cells, or PBMCs. The dataset comprised deeply sampled blood TCRbeta repertoires from subjects exposed to, actively infected with, or recovered from COVID-19. Collaborator samples came from the United States, Italy and Spain and covered acute and convalescent phases of COVID-19. Sample metadata almost always included a de-identified subject ID, COVID-19 status, age in years and sex. Samples were obtained from the ongoing ImmuneRACE study (first 160 participants) and from 1,000 to 1,500 subjects provided by 6 global collaborators. The repertoires were released in a freely available public database intended as a resource for research on the immune response to SARS-CoV-2.

Enrolling through a virtual design, the prospective study's participants ranged in age from roughly 18 to 89 years and lived across 24 United States geographic areas. In the prospective study, cohorts were assigned on the basis of participant-reported clinical history obtained from a screening survey and a study questionnaire. Each participant in the prospective study had whole blood, serum and a nasopharyngeal or oropharyngeal swab collected by mobile phlebotomists. Prospective study participants could optionally give additional blood draws and questionnaires over a roughly two-month period. Before DNA extraction, blood samples from the prospective study were shipped at room temperature or frozen. To note about this clone: There is no known antigen for this receptor. Qualities for individual bases were not recorded, and no much larger clone is one base off.

The full study reports these points: The quantity of clinical and demographic metadata differed by source and by participant and was supplied without curation.

CDR1 KGHSH and CDR2 LQKENI were looked up in the germline V gene. The CDR3 holds 16 amino acids from the cysteine to the phenylalanine. The retained sequence is limited to the CDR3, 48 bases, with the frame set at the first base. For this chain, trimming is 6 bases at the V end and 7 bases at the J end, and the number of junction bases without a gene match is 14. TCRbeta CDR3 regions were amplified from genomic DNA using the immunoSEQ Assay, a bias-controlled multiplex PCR. The source study handled its data this way. The number of nucleated cells in each sample was estimated from the amplification of reference gene primers within the assay. To quantify the absolute abundance of each unique TCRbeta CDR3 rearrangement, sequence reads were collapsed and filtered. For each sample, productive Simpson clonality was calculated as the square root of Simpson's diversity index across productive rearrangements. The table was pulled from immuneACCESS by TCRdb, which kept in-frame rearrangements only. Such tables lose some clones; where checked, under half of the loss comes from unresolved V genes, and the rest has no known cause. For V, J and clone size, that table is used; D and trimming come from the DNA. Across this sample there are 250,000 to 350,000 clones, with approximately 90% seen only once. 2% to 2.5% of the sample belongs to the ten largest clones.

Sequences were obtained from PBMCs or T cells enriched from blood (not recorded which). This clonotype was sampled from a woman aged 55-70 years in a cohort exposed to, infected with or recovered from COVID-19 (not recorded which). The sequence is built from TRBV18 and TRBJ1-4, with 7 bases aligning to TRBD1. The DNA reads TGTGCCAGCTCCACCAGAGAGGGGGCTGGACCTGAAAAACTGTTTTTT. It translates to CASSTREGAGPEKLFF.